This record looks at one T cell receptor (beta chain) sequence and its context. The antigen remains undetermined. The V end lost 6 bases, the J end lost 4 bases, and 5 bases lay between the germline ends. CDR1 is SQVTM and CDR2 is ANQGSEA in the germline V gene. CDR3 size: 10 residues. Although they were nominally healthy when sampled, donors likely had unrecorded immune exposures. These data originate in a study of cytomegalovirus exposure and HLA in healthy donors. The primer mix had 60 Vbeta and 13 Jbeta primers. Libraries were prepared by immunoSEQ multiplex PCR; TCRdb keeps only in-frame clonotypes and omits some of them. Here the sample spans over 200,000 clones, more than 75% being singletons. Study-level results: A later analysis linked around 17,000 TCR beta sequences to HLA alleles at 0.05 false discovery rate.

V and J are TRBV29-1 and TRBJ2-3, with no clear D. Sequenced: PBMCs. The clonotype comes from a man in his forties in good health and CMV-seropositive. The CDR3 loop reads CSVPADTQYF. CDR3 in DNA: TGCAGCGTCCCGGCAGATACGCAGTATTTT.